The rows below give T cell receptor beta chains drawn from one sample of a study of beta chain features in type 1 diabetes. The repertoire was sequenced with immunoSEQ multiplex PCR; TCRdb's copy has only in-frame clones and lacks some. The sample has 95,000 to 150,000 clones; roughly a sixth are singletons. The sequencing sample was made of central memory CD4+ T cells from blood. The origin of the receptors is a young man with type 1 diabetes. Both conserved end residues are part of each CDR3. Fields, in order: J gene, V gene, clone size, D gene, CDR3 protein, CDR3 DNA. A D gene is named only where the DNA matches it firmly. The listing skips clone size in some rows; elsewhere it reads once, few, many or a size class.

J gene: TRBJ1-3
V gene: TRBV7-6
clone size: .
D gene: .
CDR3 protein: CASSPARSSGNTIYF
CDR3 DNA: TGTGCCAGCAGCCCCGCTAGAAGCTCTGGAAACACCATATATTTT

J gene: TRBJ2-7
V gene: TRBV7-3
clone size: few
D gene: .
CDR3 protein: CASSLVGGGYEQYF
CDR3 DNA: TGTGCCAGCAGCTTAGTAGGAGGGGGCTACGAGCAGTACTTC

J gene: TRBJ1-1
V gene: TRBV18
clone size: few
D gene: TRBD1
CDR3 protein: CASSPGGQGGNTEAFF
CDR3 DNA: TGTGCCAGCTCACCAGGGGGACAGGGTGGGAACACTGAAGCTTTCTTT

J gene: TRBJ2-3
V gene: TRBV7-6
clone size: few
D gene: .
CDR3 protein: CASSLEAGPRDTQYF
CDR3 DNA: TGTGCCAGCAGCTTAGAGGCGGGACCTAGAGATACGCAGTATTTT

J gene: TRBJ1-1
V gene: TRBV7-9
clone size: .
D gene: TRBD1
CDR3 protein: CASSTGLGTVSNTEAFF
CDR3 DNA: TGTGCCAGCAGCACCGGATTAGGGACAGTTTCGAACACTGAAGCTTTCTTT

J gene: TRBJ2-2
V gene: TRBV28
clone size: .
D gene: TRBD2
CDR3 protein: CASSFPGSGGRAPGELFF
CDR3 DNA: TGTGCCAGCAGTTTCCCCGGCTCTGGCGGGAGGGCACCCGGGGAGCTGTTTTTT

J gene: TRBJ2-1
V gene: TRBV6-5
clone size: few
D gene: TRBD1
CDR3 protein: CAIRGQGHNEQFF
CDR3 DNA: TGTGCCATCAGGGGACAGGGGCACAATGAGCAGTTCTTC

J gene: TRBJ2-7
V gene: TRBV28
clone size: few
D gene: TRBD1
CDR3 protein: CASSGQVLPYEQYF
CDR3 DNA: TGTGCCAGCAGCGGACAGGTTCTTCCCTACGAGCAGTACTTC

J gene: TRBJ1-1
V gene: TRBV18
clone size: many
D gene: TRBD1
CDR3 protein: CASSLDRRTEAFF
CDR3 DNA: TGTGCCAGCTCACTGGACAGGCGGACTGAAGCTTTCTTT

J gene: TRBJ2-7
V gene: TRBV30
clone size: few
D gene: .
CDR3 protein: CAWSVGIYEQYF
CDR3 DNA: TGTGCCTGGAGTGTAGGCATCTACGAGCAGTACTTC

J gene: TRBJ1-2
V gene: TRBV6-5
clone size: .
D gene: TRBD1
CDR3 protein: CASSYVRTGGSYGYTF
CDR3 DNA: TGTGCCAGCAGTTACGTTCGCACAGGGGGCAGCTATGGCTACACCTTC

J gene: TRBJ2-7
V gene: TRBV10-3
clone size: .
D gene: TRBD2
CDR3 protein: CAISAGSGNAYEQYF
CDR3 DNA: TGTGCCATCAGTGCGGGTAGCGGGAACGCCTACGAGCAGTACTTC

J gene: TRBJ1-2
V gene: TRBV30
clone size: few
D gene: .
CDR3 protein: CAWSVRDNYGYTF
CDR3 DNA: TGTGCCTGGAGTGTACGGGATAACTATGGCTACACCTTC

J gene: TRBJ2-3
V gene: TRBV7-2
clone size: few
D gene: .
CDR3 protein: CASSPDYLEDTQYF
CDR3 DNA: TGTGCCAGCAGCCCGGACTACCTCGAAGATACGCAGTATTTT

J gene: TRBJ2-5
V gene: TRBV5-1
clone size: .
D gene: TRBD1
CDR3 protein: CASSPGTGVETQYF
CDR3 DNA: TGCGCCAGCAGCCCAGGGACAGGGGTCGAGACCCAGTACTTC

J gene: TRBJ1-2
V gene: TRBV14
clone size: few
D gene: .
CDR3 protein: CASSLTGNYGYTF
CDR3 DNA: TGTGCCAGCAGCCTAACAGGGAACTATGGCTACACCTTC

J gene: TRBJ1-2
V gene: TRBV6-5
clone size: .
D gene: .
CDR3 protein: CASSYSVTATNYGYTF
CDR3 DNA: TGTGCCAGCAGTTACTCAGTAACAGCGACTAACTATGGCTACACCTTC

J gene: TRBJ1-1
V gene: TRBV30
clone size: few
D gene: .
CDR3 protein: CAWSDEATEAFF
CDR3 DNA: TGTGCCTGGAGCGACGAGGCCACTGAAGCTTTCTTT

J gene: TRBJ1-1
V gene: TRBV7-9
clone size: many
D gene: TRBD1
CDR3 protein: CASSLTGGITEAFF
CDR3 DNA: TGTGCCAGCAGCCTTACAGGGGGTATTACTGAAGCTTTCTTT

J gene: TRBJ2-3
V gene: TRBV29-1
clone size: .
D gene: TRBD2
CDR3 protein: CSVGTSGTDTQYF
CDR3 DNA: TGCAGCGTTGGGACTAGCGGTACAGATACGCAGTATTTT

J gene: TRBJ1-3
V gene: TRBV30
clone size: few
D gene: .
CDR3 protein: CAGGRLTGNTIYF
CDR3 DNA: TGTGCAGGCGGGAGATTAACTGGAAACACCATATATTTT

J gene: TRBJ2-1
V gene: TRBV5-1
clone size: many
D gene: TRBD1
CDR3 protein: CASSFGTGANEQFF
CDR3 DNA: TGCGCCAGCAGCTTTGGGACAGGGGCGAATGAGCAGTTCTTC

J gene: TRBJ1-4
V gene: TRBV2
clone size: many
D gene: .
CDR3 protein: CAEGSNEKLFF
CDR3 DNA: TGTGCAGAAGGCAGTAATGAAAAACTGTTTTTT

J gene: TRBJ1-1
V gene: TRBV29-1
clone size: few
D gene: .
CDR3 protein: CSVFNTANTEAFF
CDR3 DNA: TGCAGCGTTTTTAATACGGCGAACACTGAAGCTTTCTTT

J gene: TRBJ2-3
V gene: TRBV29-1
clone size: few
D gene: TRBD2
CDR3 protein: CSVRATLPGSGGAILDTQYF
CDR3 DNA: TGCAGCGTCCGAGCTACCCTGCCGGGAAGCGGGGGGGCTATTCTAGATACGCAGTATTTT

J gene: TRBJ1-6
V gene: TRBV5-4
clone size: few
D gene: .
CDR3 protein: CASSFRDSGSPLHF
CDR3 DNA: TGTGCCAGCAGCTTCCGGGATTCCGGTTCACCCCTCCACTTT

J gene: TRBJ2-2
V gene: TRBV6-5
clone size: few
D gene: .
CDR3 protein: CASSDSYPPGELFF
CDR3 DNA: TGTGCCAGCAGTGACTCCTATCCCCCCGGGGAGCTGTTTTTT

J gene: TRBJ1-2
V gene: TRBV7-2
clone size: few
D gene: TRBD1
CDR3 protein: CASTDSQGAAYGYTF
CDR3 DNA: TGTGCCAGCACCGATTCTCAGGGGGCAGCCTATGGCTACACCTTC

J gene: TRBJ1-1
V gene: TRBV28
clone size: .
D gene: .
CDR3 protein: CASSLDRQRAFF
CDR3 DNA: TGTGCCAGCAGTTTAGACAGGCAAAGAGCTTTCTTT

J gene: TRBJ2-3
V gene: TRBV28
clone size: .
D gene: TRBD1
CDR3 protein: CASSVRQGVDTQYF
CDR3 DNA: TGTGCCAGCAGTGTCCGACAGGGGGTAGATACGCAGTATTTT

J gene: TRBJ2-3
V gene: TRBV6-6
clone size: .
D gene: .
CDR3 protein: CASRGGPTDTQYF
CDR3 DNA: TGTGCCAGCCGCGGCGGCCCCACAGATACGCAGTATTTT

J gene: TRBJ1-4
V gene: TRBV5-1
clone size: .
D gene: .
CDR3 protein: CASSLDQGWNEKLFF
CDR3 DNA: TGCGCCAGCAGCTTGGACCAGGGGTGGAATGAAAAACTGTTTTTT

J gene: TRBJ2-7
V gene: TRBV7-2
clone size: .
D gene: TRBD2
CDR3 protein: CASSLERGLSYEQYF
CDR3 DNA: TGTGCCAGCAGCTTAGAGCGGGGGCTAAGCTACGAGCAGTACTTC

J gene: TRBJ1-1
V gene: TRBV5-8
clone size: few
D gene: TRBD1
CDR3 protein: CASSLPLGQSNTEAFF
CDR3 DNA: TGTGCCAGCAGCTTACCCCTGGGACAGTCGAACACTGAAGCTTTCTTT

J gene: TRBJ2-7
V gene: TRBV4-3
clone size: .
D gene: TRBD1
CDR3 protein: CASSQDYGTGLFYEQYF
CDR3 DNA: TGCGCCAGCAGCCAAGATTACGGGACAGGTTTATTCTACGAGCAGTACTTC

J gene: TRBJ2-5
V gene: TRBV7-9
clone size: few
D gene: .
CDR3 protein: CASSSRRGDQETQYF
CDR3 DNA: TGTGCCAGCAGCTCCCGGAGGGGGGACCAAGAGACCCAGTACTTC

J gene: TRBJ2-3
V gene: TRBV23-1
clone size: many
D gene: TRBD2
CDR3 protein: CASRPPTSGGGDTQYF
CDR3 DNA: TGCGCCAGCAGACCCCCCACTAGCGGTGGCGGGGATACGCAGTATTTT

J gene: TRBJ2-1
V gene: TRBV5-6
clone size: many
D gene: .
CDR3 protein: CASSTYNEQFF
CDR3 DNA: TGTGCCAGCAGCACCTACAATGAGCAGTTCTTC

J gene: TRBJ2-1
V gene: TRBV6-6
clone size: many
D gene: .
CDR3 protein: CASSPGANEQFF
CDR3 DNA: TGTGCCAGCAGCCCCGGAGCAAATGAGCAGTTCTTC

J gene: TRBJ1-1
V gene: TRBV29-1
clone size: few
D gene: .
CDR3 protein: CSVAPGWGMNTEAFF
CDR3 DNA: TGCAGCGTTGCTCCAGGGTGGGGCATGAACACTGAAGCTTTCTTT

J gene: TRBJ1-1
V gene: TRBV4-1
clone size: few
D gene: TRBD1
CDR3 protein: CASSQGQGATNTEAFF
CDR3 DNA: TGCGCCAGCAGCCAGGGACAGGGGGCGACGAACACTGAAGCTTTCTTT

J gene: TRBJ1-1
V gene: TRBV10-3
clone size: few
D gene: .
CDR3 protein: CAINREDGSSEAFF
CDR3 DNA: TGTGCCATCAATCGCGAGGATGGTTCTTCTGAAGCTTTCTTT

J gene: TRBJ1-4
V gene: TRBV30
clone size: .
D gene: .
CDR3 protein: CAWSFGSEKLFF
CDR3 DNA: TGTGCCTGGAGTTTCGGGAGTGAAAAACTGTTTTTT

J gene: TRBJ1-5
V gene: TRBV29-1
clone size: .
D gene: TRBD1
CDR3 protein: CSVEAGGGQPQHF
CDR3 DNA: TGCAGCGTTGAGGCAGGGGGCGGGCAGCCCCAGCATTTT

J gene: TRBJ2-7
V gene: TRBV5-6
clone size: few
D gene: .
CDR3 protein: CASSLGQGRYEQYF
CDR3 DNA: TGTGCCAGCAGCTTGGGTCAGGGAAGATACGAGCAGTACTTC

J gene: TRBJ2-5
V gene: TRBV5-1
clone size: .
D gene: .
CDR3 protein: CASSLDGLVETQYF
CDR3 DNA: TGCGCCAGCAGCTTGGACGGTTTGGTGGAGACCCAGTACTTC

J gene: TRBJ1-5
V gene: TRBV6-5
clone size: few
D gene: .
CDR3 protein: CASSYSRERGNQPQHF
CDR3 DNA: TGTGCCAGCAGTTACTCTAGGGAGCGGGGCAATCAGCCCCAGCATTTT

J gene: TRBJ2-1
V gene: TRBV7-2
clone size: .
D gene: TRBD2
CDR3 protein: CASSSPTSTISYNEQFF
CDR3 DNA: TGTGCCAGCAGCTCCCCGACTAGCACGATCTCCTACAATGAGCAGTTCTTC

J gene: TRBJ2-5
V gene: TRBV7-2
clone size: .
D gene: .
CDR3 protein: CASSFTETQYF
CDR3 DNA: TGTGCCAGCAGCTTTACGGAGACCCAGTACTTC

J gene: TRBJ1-2
V gene: TRBV7-2
clone size: few
D gene: .
CDR3 protein: CASSPSYGYTF
CDR3 DNA: TGTGCCAGCAGCCCCAGCTATGGCTACACCTTC

J gene: TRBJ2-1
V gene: TRBV30
clone size: few
D gene: .
CDR3 protein: CAWSEGVSSYNEQFF
CDR3 DNA: TGTGCCTGGAGTGAGGGGGTGTCTTCCTACAATGAGCAGTTCTTC

J gene: TRBJ2-2
V gene: TRBV7-9
clone size: many
D gene: TRBD2
CDR3 protein: CASSSTSGRADTGELFF
CDR3 DNA: TGTGCCAGCAGCTCGACTAGCGGGAGGGCCGACACCGGGGAGCTGTTTTTT

J gene: TRBJ2-1
V gene: TRBV6-5
clone size: few
D gene: .
CDR3 protein: CASSIVSPEINEQFF
CDR3 DNA: TGTGCCAGCAGCATAGTTTCCCCGGAGATCAATGAGCAGTTCTTC